This T cell receptor (beta chain) was identified during a study of blood T cell repertoires in COVID-19. Study context: The United States, Italy and Spain supplied acute and convalescent COVID-19 samples.

The CDR3 totals 16 residues. V lost 1 base and J lost 0; bases outside the gene matches: 3. CDR1 is ENHRY and CDR2 is SYGVKD in the germline V gene. In the authors' workflow: For nucleated cells, counts were estimated from reference gene primer amplification. Assay: immunoSEQ multiplex PCR; the TCRdb copy retains only in-frame clones and omits some. That table furnishes V, J and clone size, whereas the DNA furnished D and trimming. This table has around 450,000 clones, roughly 90% appearing once. The receptor's source is a woman younger than 45 with acute or convalescent COVID-19. The sample taken for sequencing was peripheral blood. The V call is TRBV10-3, the J call TRBJ2-3; 8 bases line up with TRBD1. CDR3 sequence: CAISEFGQGSTDTQYF. Here the CDR3 DNA reads TGTGCCATCAGTGAGTTCGGACAGGGTAGCACAGATACGCAGTATTTT.